The sequence of this T cell receptor beta chain was determined in a study of T cell responses to AZD1222 COVID-19 vaccine. General study points: Mostly white British, mostly female donors; authors suggested clonal diversity may be underestimated. Per reports, nearly half of all spike-specific TCRs target regions that are unmutated in variants.

In regard to this clone: Its cognate antigen is unknown.

The repertoire was sequenced with immunoSEQ multiplex PCR; TCRdb's copy has only in-frame clones and lacks some. The table includes 95,000 to 150,000 clones, around 86% detected once. Here the sequenced sample was peripheral blood, taken on day 0 of AZD1222 vaccination. This clonotype originated in an adult in good health.

The CDR3 region is CASSPDFANSPLHF. The CDR3 DNA reads as TGTGCCAGCAGCCCGGACTTTGCCAATTCACCCCTCCACTTT. The V call is TRBV5-5, the J call TRBJ1-6, with D uncertain. This CDR3 is 14 amino acids long. Between the trimmed V and J ends, which lost 4 bases and 7 bases, there was a span of 12 bases. The germline CDR1 and CDR2 sequences are SGHKS and YYEKEE (reference sequence).